Here is one TCR beta chain with its context. Its antigen is not known. The data are from a study of cytomegalovirus exposure and HLA in healthy donors. About the study: When roughly 420 donors were genotyped, over 80% of them were found to fall in the Caucasian-associated ancestry cluster. Study-wide points: The authors later linked a missense DCLRE1C variant to TCR beta V- and J-gene trimming. A prior analysis recorded that most TCR beta V segments were productive about 87% or about 30% of the time.

V dropped 2 bases and J dropped 5 bases, with 13 bases sitting between them. CDR3 size: 15 residues. Germline CDR1 and CDR2: LGHNT and FRNRAP. The PCR used 60 Vbeta and 13 Jbeta primers. The repertoire was sequenced with immunoSEQ multiplex PCR; TCRdb's copy has only in-frame clones and lacks some. The table records about 100,000 clones, around 75% of them present only once. The specimen sequenced was PBMCs. The sequence came from a male donor in good health and CMV-seropositive. The chain is built from TRBV12-5 and TRBJ1-5; D remains ambiguous. CDR3 in DNA: TGTGCTAGTGGTTTGCCTAACCCGCGGGATCAGCCCCAGCATTTT. Its translation is CASGLPNPRDQPQHF. The full variable domain, completed using reference TRBV12-5 and TRBJ1-5, is DARVTQTPRHKVTEMGQEVTMRCQPILGHNTVFWYRQTMMQGLELLAYFRNRAPLDDSGMPKDRFSAEMPDATLATLKIQPSEPRDSAVYFCASGLPNPRDQPQHFGDGTRLSIL.